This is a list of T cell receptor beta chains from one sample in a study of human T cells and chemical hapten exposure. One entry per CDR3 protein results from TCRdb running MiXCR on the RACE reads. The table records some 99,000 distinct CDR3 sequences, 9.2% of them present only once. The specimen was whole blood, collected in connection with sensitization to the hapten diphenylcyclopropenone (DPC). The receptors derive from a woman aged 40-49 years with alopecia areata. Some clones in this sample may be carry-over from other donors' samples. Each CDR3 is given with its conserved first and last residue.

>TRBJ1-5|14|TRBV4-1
CASSQASRGQPQHF
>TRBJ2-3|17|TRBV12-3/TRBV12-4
CASSPTSGGPSWDTQYF
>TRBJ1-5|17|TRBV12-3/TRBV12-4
CASSSGQVRGGNQPQHF
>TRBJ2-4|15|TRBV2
CASSEEVAGWIIQYF
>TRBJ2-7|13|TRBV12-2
CASRLLSDYEQYF
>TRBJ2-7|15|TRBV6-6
CASSYLQTGAGEQYF
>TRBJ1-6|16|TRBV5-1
CASSFEETTYNSPLHF
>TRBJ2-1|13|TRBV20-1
CSAVTSGGDEQFF
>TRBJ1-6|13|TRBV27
CASSTRANSPLHF
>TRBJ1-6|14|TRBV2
CASSEVRQGAPLHF
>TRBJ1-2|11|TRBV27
CASRGWDGYTF
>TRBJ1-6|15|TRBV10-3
CAIRSGTVLNSPLHF
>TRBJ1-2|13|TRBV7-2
CASSLQADYGYTF
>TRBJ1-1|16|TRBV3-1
CASSHPATGSRTEAFF
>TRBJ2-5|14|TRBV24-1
CATSDPGTGETQYF
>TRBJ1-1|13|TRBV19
CASSIYGGTEAFF
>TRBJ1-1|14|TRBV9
CASSAMEMNTEAFF
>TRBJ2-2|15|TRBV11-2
CASSRGGRETGELFF
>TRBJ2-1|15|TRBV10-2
CASSAAGALVDEQFF
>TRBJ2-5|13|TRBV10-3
CAISGAGYETQYF
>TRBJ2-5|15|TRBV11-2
CASSFTADGGETQYF
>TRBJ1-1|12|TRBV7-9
CASSLVSAEAFF
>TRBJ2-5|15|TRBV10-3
CAITGRVAARETQYF
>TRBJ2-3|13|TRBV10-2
CASFGLDTDTQYF
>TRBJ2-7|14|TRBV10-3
CAISRDSSSYEQYF
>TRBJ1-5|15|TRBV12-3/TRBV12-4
CASKVGGALNQPQHF
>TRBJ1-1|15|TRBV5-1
CASSLTGVQNTEAFF
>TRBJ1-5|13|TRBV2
CASSGQINQPQHF
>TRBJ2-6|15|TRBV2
CASSDGTAGANVLTF
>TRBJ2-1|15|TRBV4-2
CASSQDRSPYNEQFF
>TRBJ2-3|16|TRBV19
CATSRDWGARTDTQYF
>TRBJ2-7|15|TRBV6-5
CASSYSIAGAYEQYF
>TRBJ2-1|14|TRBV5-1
CASSFDRGPNEQFF
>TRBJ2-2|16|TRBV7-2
CASSSRTGGASGELFF
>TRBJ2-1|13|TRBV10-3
CATGLAGANEQFF